This T cell receptor beta chain was recorded in a study of OX40 agonist ivuxolimab in advanced cancers. With regard to the full study: Ivuxolimab, which targeted the costimulatory receptor OX40 (CD134), was an agonistic, fully human IgG2 monoclonal antibody. Intravenous ivuxolimab was administered to patients every 2 weeks at six dose levels: 0.01, 0.1, 0.3, 1.5, 3 and 10 mg/kg. Peripheral TCRbeta sequencing was intended to test whether TCR sequence diversity was altered and clonal T-cell expansion was caused by ivuxolimab. The dose-escalation cohort was about 83% male with a mean age of around 64 years, ranging from roughly 23 to 79. Patients were allowed to have had prior anti-PD-1, anti-PD-L1 or anti-CTLA-4 therapy, and approximately 41% of the dose-escalation patients had previously received checkpoint inhibitors. The monotherapy dose-escalation portion (N of about 50 patients) of the phase I ivuxolimab trial is reported in the paper. Partial responses were achieved by three dose-escalation patients, of whom one had hepatocellular carcinoma and two had cutaneous melanoma. Of the roughly 51 patients in dose escalation, 19 had hepatocellular carcinoma, some 15 had melanoma, 9 had renal cell carcinoma and 9 had head and neck cancer.

Comments on this clone: The specificity of this receptor is unknown. There are no base qualities to consult, and no much larger clone falls within one base.

Patients with a history of autoimmune disease or receiving systemic immunosuppression were excluded from the trial. Peripheral blood for TCR sequencing was collected from all dose cohorts at baseline, on cycle 4 day 1, and on cycle 7 day 1. Samples came from an open-label, multicenter, first-in-human phase I dose-escalation trial of ivuxolimab. Adults with locally advanced or metastatic melanoma, renal cell carcinoma, hepatocellular carcinoma or head and neck squamous cell carcinoma were enrolled in the trial. CD4+ and CD8+ T cells were sorted separately from peripheral blood before TCR sequencing. CDR1 and CDR2, per the germline V gene (reference sequence), are SEHNR and FQNEAQ. Spanning cysteine to phenylalanine, the CDR3 consists of 14 amino acids. Only the CDR3 DNA stays, 42 bases, in frame from base 1. The germline ends are 13 bases apart after V is trimmed by 8 bases and J by 2 bases. To sequence the TCRbeta CDR3 region, genomic DNA was isolated from the sorted cells. TCRbeta CDR3 regions were sequenced using the immunoSEQ Assay. TCRdb limited this immuneACCESS table to in-frame rearrangements with V and J called. A share of clones is missing; checked studies link under half to unresolved V genes, and the rest is unexplained. In all, the sample holds more than 35,000 clones, and 80% of those were seen once. Around 6.8% of the sample rests with the top ten.

Overall study outcomes, separate from this receptor: After ivuxolimab, CD8+ T cells had more expanded clones than CD4+ T cells on average. Partial responders in the 0.1-3.0 mg/kg groups had among the lowest normalized peripheral clonal expansion, especially among CD8+ T cells. At doses from 0.1 to 3.0 mg/kg, clonal expansion was seen in both CD4+ and CD8+ blood T cells between baseline and week 6. Low levels of normalized T-cell clonal expansion were also seen in some patients who did not respond. Antigen specificity was not determined for the clonally expanded peripheral T cells.

The chain joins TRBV7-9 to TRBJ2-1, and the D gene may be TRBD2, 6 bases matching. The receptor was derived from an adult with an advanced solid tumor such as melanoma, head and neck, liver or kidney cancer. The material was CD4+ or CD8+ T cells sorted from blood, obtained in a trial of the OX40 agonist ivuxolimab. The DNA sequence is as follows: TGTGCCAGCGAAGAGGGAGGACCCTACAATGAGCAGTTCTTC. This sequence encodes CASEEGGPYNEQFF.